A selection of T cell receptor beta chains follows, all from one sample in a study of T cells in Graves' hyperthyroidism and ophthalmopathy. TCRdb re-called the multiplex PCR reads through MiXCR, storing one row per CDR3 protein. The data show around 440,000 distinct CDR3 sequences, around 14% seen once. The sequencing input was blood. These receptors were obtained from a woman between 18 and 29 years old with Graves' hyperthyroidism. Both conserved end residues are part of each CDR3. The order of the fields is CDR3 DNA, CDR3 protein, J gene, V gene, D gene, clone size. A D gene is named only where the DNA matches it firmly. Size tells how often a clone was seen (once, few, many) or the class of an expanded clone, and some rows leave it out.

cdr3_nt: TGTGCCAGCAGCTCTCGGGGGGGGACAGGGCTAGGCAATGAGCAGTTCTTC; cdr3_aa: CASSSRGGTGLGNEQFF; j_call: TRBJ2-1; v_call: TRBV7-8; d_call: .; clone_size: .
cdr3_nt: TGTGCCAGCAGTTTTTCCAAATTTTACACTGAAGCTTTCTTT; cdr3_aa: CASSFSKFYTEAFF; j_call: TRBJ1-1; v_call: TRBV12-3/TRBV12-4; d_call: .; clone_size: many
cdr3_nt: TGCGCCAGCAGCCAAGATGGGGTGGTCCAAGAGACCCAGTACTTC; cdr3_aa: CASSQDGVVQETQYF; j_call: TRBJ2-5; v_call: TRBV4-1; d_call: .; clone_size: .
cdr3_nt: TGTGCCAGCAGCTTTTTCGTTGAGACCCAGTACTTC; cdr3_aa: CASSFFVETQYF; j_call: TRBJ2-5; v_call: TRBV12-3/TRBV12-4; d_call: .; clone_size: few
cdr3_nt: TGTGCCAGCAGCCCATTAGCCGGACAGAACAATCAGCCCCAGCATTTT; cdr3_aa: CASSPLAGQNNQPQHF; j_call: TRBJ1-5; v_call: TRBV7-2; d_call: .; clone_size: .
cdr3_nt: TGTGCCAGTAGTATGGTGGGACAGGGGAACAATCAGCCCCAGCATTTT; cdr3_aa: CASSMVGQGNNQPQHF; j_call: TRBJ1-5; v_call: TRBV19; d_call: TRBD1; clone_size: many
cdr3_nt: TGTGCCACCAGAGATCCGGGACTAGCGGGATTCACAGATACGCAGTATTTT; cdr3_aa: CATRDPGLAGFTDTQYF; j_call: TRBJ2-3; v_call: TRBV19; d_call: TRBD2; clone_size: many
cdr3_nt: TGTGCCAGCAGCAAGGACAGGGCAGAGACCCAGTACTTC; cdr3_aa: CASSKDRAETQYF; j_call: TRBJ2-5; v_call: TRBV5-6; d_call: TRBD1; clone_size: many
cdr3_nt: TGTGCCAGCAGTTTAACCGGGCCCTCCGCCTACGAGCAGTACTTC; cdr3_aa: CASSLTGPSAYEQYF; j_call: TRBJ2-7; v_call: TRBV27; d_call: .; clone_size: many
cdr3_nt: TGCGCCAGCAGCTTGGCACTAACTGGATATGGCTACACCTTC; cdr3_aa: CASSLALTGYGYTF; j_call: TRBJ1-2; v_call: TRBV5-1; d_call: .; clone_size: many
cdr3_nt: TGTGCCAGCAGCGTAGCCCCCGATGGGGCCAACGTCCTGACTTTC; cdr3_aa: CASSVAPDGANVLTF; j_call: TRBJ2-6; v_call: TRBV9; d_call: .; clone_size: once
cdr3_nt: TGCAGTGCTAGACAGGGTACTGTTGAGCAGTTCTTC; cdr3_aa: CSARQGTVEQFF; j_call: TRBJ2-1; v_call: TRBV20-1; d_call: .; clone_size: many